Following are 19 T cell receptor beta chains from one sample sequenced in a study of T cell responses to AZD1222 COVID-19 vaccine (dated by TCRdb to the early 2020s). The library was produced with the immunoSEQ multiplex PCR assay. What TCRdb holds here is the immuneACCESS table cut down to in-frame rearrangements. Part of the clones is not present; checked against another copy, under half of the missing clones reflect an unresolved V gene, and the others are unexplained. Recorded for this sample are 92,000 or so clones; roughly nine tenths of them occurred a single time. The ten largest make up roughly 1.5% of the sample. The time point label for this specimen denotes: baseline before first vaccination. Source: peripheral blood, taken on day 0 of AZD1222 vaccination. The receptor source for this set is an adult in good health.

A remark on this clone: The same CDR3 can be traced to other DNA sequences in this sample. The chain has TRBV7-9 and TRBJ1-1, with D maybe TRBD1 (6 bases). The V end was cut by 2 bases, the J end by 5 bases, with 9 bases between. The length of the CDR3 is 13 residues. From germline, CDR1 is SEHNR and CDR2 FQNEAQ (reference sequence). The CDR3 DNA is TGTGCCAGCAGCTTAAACAGGGATACTGAAGCTTTCTTT. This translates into CASSLNRDTEAFF.

CDR3 sequence: CSVEEQGGSGAFF. For the CDR3, the DNA is TGCAGCGTTGAAGAACAGGGGGGGAGTGGAGCTTTCTTT. The chain employs TRBV29-1 and TRBJ1-1, with 8 bases that match TRBD1. CDR1 is SQVTM, CDR2 ANQGSEA, per germline. V shed 0 bases and J 10 bases; nucleotides not matched to a gene: 7. The CDR3 runs to 13 residues.

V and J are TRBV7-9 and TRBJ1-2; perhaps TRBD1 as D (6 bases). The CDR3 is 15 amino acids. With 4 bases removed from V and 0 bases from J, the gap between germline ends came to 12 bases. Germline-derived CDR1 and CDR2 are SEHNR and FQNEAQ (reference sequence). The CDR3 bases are TGTGCCAGCAGCTCACGGGACATCCCTAACTATGGCTACACCTTC. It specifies CASSSRDIPNYGYTF.

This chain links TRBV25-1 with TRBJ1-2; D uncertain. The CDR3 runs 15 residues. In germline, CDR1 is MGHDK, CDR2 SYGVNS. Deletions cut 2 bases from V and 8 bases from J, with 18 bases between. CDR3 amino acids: CASSELNQWGRGYTF. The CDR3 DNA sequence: TGTGCCAGCAGTGAACTAAATCAGTGGGGTAGGGGCTACACCTTC.

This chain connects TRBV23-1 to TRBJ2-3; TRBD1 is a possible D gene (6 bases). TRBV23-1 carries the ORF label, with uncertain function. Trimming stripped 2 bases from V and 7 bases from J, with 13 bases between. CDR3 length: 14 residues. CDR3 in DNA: TGCGCCAGCAGTCAACAAACAGGACAGAATACGCAGTATTTT. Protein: CASSQQTGQNTQYF.

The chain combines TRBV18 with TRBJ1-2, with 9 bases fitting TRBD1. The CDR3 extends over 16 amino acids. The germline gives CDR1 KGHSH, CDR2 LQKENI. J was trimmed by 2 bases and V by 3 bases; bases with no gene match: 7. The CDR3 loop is CASSPRTGAANYGYTF. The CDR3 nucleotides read TGTGCCAGCTCACCGCGGACAGGGGCCGCGAACTATGGCTACACCTTC.

As DNA, the CDR3 is TGTGCCAGCAGCTTGGCGGTTAGCGGGGGATACAATGAGCAGTTCTTC. As protein: CASSLAVSGGYNEQFF. This chain joins TRBV5-4 and TRBJ2-1; 9 bases map to TRBD2. V lost 0 bases, J lost 4 bases, and 5 bases stayed unmatched. The CDR3 sequence is 16 residues long. Germline V gives CDR1 SGHNT, CDR2 YYREEE (reference sequence).

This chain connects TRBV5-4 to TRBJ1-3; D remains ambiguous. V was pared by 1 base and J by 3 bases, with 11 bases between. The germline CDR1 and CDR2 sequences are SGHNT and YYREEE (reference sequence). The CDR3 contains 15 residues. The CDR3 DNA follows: TGTGCCAGCAGCTTGATGGGAGGTGGTGGAAACACCATATATTTT. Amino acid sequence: CASSLMGGGGNTIYF.

CDR3 DNA sequence: TGTGCCAGCAGCCATGGGGAAGGAGACTATGGCTACACCTTC. Translation: CASSHGEGDYGYTF. The V and J genes are TRBV3-1 (or the pseudogene TRBV3-2) and TRBJ1-2; D unclear. V shed 3 bases and J shed 3 bases, with 11 bases lying between them. Germline assignment: CDR1 LGHDT and CDR2 YNNKEL (reference sequence). The CDR3 length is 14 residues.

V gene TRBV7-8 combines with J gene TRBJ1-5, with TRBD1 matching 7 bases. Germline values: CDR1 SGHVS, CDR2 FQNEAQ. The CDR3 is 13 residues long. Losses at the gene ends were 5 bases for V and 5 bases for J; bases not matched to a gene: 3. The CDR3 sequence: CASSRTGDQPQHF. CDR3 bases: TGTGCCAGCAGCCGTACAGGGGATCAGCCCCAGCATTTT.

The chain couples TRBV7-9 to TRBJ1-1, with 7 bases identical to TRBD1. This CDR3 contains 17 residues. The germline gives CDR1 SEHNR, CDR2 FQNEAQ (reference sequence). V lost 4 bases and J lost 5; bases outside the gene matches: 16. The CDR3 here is CASSSGEGNRGVTEAFF. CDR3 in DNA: TGTGCCAGCAGCTCAGGCGAGGGCAACAGGGGAGTTACTGAAGCTTTCTTT.

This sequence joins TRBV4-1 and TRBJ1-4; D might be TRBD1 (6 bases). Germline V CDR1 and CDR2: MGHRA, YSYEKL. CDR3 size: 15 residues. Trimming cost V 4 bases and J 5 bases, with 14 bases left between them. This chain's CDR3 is CASSLLTGVNEKLFF. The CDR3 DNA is TGCGCCAGCAGCCTCCTGACAGGAGTAAATGAAAAACTGTTTTTT.

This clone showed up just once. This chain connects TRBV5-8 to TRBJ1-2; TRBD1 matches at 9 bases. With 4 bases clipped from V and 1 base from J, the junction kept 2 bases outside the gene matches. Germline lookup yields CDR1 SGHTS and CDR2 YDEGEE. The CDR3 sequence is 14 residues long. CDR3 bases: TGTGCCAGCAGCGCGGGACAGGGTAACTATGGCTACACCTTC. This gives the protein CASSAGQGNYGYTF. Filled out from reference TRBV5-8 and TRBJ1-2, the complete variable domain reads EAGVTQSPTHLIKTRGQQATLRCSPISGHTSVYWYQQALGLGLQFLLWYDEGEERNRGNFPPRFSGRQFPNYSSELNVNALELEDSALYLCASSAGQGNYGYTFGSGTRLTVV.

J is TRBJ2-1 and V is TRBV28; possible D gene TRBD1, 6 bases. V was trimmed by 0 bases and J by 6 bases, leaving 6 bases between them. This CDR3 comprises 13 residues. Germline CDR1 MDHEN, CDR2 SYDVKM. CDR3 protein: CASSLWDSNEQFF. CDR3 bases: TGTGCCAGCAGTTTATGGGACAGCAATGAGCAGTTCTTC.

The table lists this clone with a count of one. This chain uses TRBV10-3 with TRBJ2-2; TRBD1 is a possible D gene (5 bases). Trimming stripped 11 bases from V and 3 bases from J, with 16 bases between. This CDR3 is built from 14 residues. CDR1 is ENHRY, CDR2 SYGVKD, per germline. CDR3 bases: TGTGCCGCGGTGGGGCTGCCGGACACCGGGGAGCTGTTTTTT. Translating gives CAAVGLPDTGELFF.

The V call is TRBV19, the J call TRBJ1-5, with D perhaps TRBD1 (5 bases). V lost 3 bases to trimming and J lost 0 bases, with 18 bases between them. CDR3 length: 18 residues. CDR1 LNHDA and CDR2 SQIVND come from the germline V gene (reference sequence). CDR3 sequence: CASSIPGAGGYSNQPQHF. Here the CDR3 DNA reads TGTGCCAGTAGTATTCCTGGGGCGGGGGGGTATAGCAATCAGCCCCAGCATTTT.

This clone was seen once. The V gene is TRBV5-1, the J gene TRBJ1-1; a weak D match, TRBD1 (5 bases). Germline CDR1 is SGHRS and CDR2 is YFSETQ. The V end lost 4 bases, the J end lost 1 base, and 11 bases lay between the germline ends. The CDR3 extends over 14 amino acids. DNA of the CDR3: TGCGCCAGCAGCCCTTCGGGGCGGAACACTGAAGCTTTCTTT. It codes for CASSPSGRNTEAFF. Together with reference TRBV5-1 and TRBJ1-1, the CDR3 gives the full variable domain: KAGVTQTPRYLIKTRGQQVTLSCSPISGHRSVSWYQQTPGQGLQFLFEYFSETQRNKGNFPGRFSGRQFSNSRSEMNVSTLELGDSALYLCASSPSGRNTEAFFGQGTRLTVV.

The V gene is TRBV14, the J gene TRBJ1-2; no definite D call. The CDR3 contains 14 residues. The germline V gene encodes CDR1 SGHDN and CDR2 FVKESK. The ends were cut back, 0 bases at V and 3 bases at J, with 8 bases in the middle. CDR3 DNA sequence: TGTGCCAGCAGCCAAGAGGGAAGACACTATGGCTACACCTTC. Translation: CASSQEGRHYGYTF.

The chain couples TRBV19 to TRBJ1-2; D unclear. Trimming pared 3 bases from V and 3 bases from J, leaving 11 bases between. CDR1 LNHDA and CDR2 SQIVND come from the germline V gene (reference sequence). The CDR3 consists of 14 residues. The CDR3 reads CASSIMSFDYGYTF. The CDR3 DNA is TGTGCCAGTAGTATTATGAGCTTCGACTATGGCTACACCTTC.